This T cell receptor (beta chain) comes out of a study of radiation and T cells in renal cell carcinoma. General study findings and limits: Top tumor clonotypes rose in blood 2 weeks post-radiation, then contracted. Without pretreatment biopsies, baseline tumor clonotype presence was undetermined.

Of note for this clone: No antigen is known for it.

The time point here: blood 4 weeks post-SBRT, at nephrectomy. Treatment defined: 15 Gy SBRT to primary tumor, nephrectomy 4 weeks later. Nephrectomy followed 15 Gy stereotactic body radiation by 4 weeks. Measured with immunoSEQ multiplex PCR; TCRdb has only the in-frame clones, and not every one. In the table there are around 99,000 clones, about 79% of which are singletons. This CDR3 is 12 amino acids long. Looked up from germline, CDR1 is GTSNPN and CDR2 is SVGIG (reference sequence). V lost 0 bases and J 7 bases, leaving 6 bases between the germline ends. This clonotype originated in a man in his fifties or sixties with renal cell carcinoma. V is TRBV30 and J is TRBJ2-2, with D unclear. The specimen was blood, collected from a patient whose treatment included radiotherapy and nephrectomy. The CDR3 reads CAWSVGIGELFF. The CDR3 DNA reads as TGTGCCTGGAGTGTAGGGATCGGGGAGCTGTTTTTT.